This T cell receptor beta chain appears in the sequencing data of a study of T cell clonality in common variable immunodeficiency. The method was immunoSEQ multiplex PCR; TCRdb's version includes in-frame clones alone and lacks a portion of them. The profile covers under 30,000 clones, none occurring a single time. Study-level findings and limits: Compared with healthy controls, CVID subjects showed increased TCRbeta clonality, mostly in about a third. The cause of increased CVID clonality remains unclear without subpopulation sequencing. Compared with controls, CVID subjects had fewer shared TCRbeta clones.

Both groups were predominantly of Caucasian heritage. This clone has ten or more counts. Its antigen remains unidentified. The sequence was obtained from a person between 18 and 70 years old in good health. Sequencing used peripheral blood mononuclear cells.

The CDR3 loop reads CASSDVGASITDTQYF. CDR3 DNA (partial): TGTGCCAGTTCCGATGTAGGGGCTTCAATCACAGATACG. This sequence joins TRBV19 and TRBJ2-3; the D gene is possibly TRBD1 (5 bases). The missing CDR3 end, 3 residues past where the read stops, is filled in from the germline J gene. Germline V gives CDR1 LNHDA, CDR2 SQIVND (reference sequence). CDR3 length: 16 amino acids. V shed 8 bases and J shed 2 bases, with 20 bases lying between them.